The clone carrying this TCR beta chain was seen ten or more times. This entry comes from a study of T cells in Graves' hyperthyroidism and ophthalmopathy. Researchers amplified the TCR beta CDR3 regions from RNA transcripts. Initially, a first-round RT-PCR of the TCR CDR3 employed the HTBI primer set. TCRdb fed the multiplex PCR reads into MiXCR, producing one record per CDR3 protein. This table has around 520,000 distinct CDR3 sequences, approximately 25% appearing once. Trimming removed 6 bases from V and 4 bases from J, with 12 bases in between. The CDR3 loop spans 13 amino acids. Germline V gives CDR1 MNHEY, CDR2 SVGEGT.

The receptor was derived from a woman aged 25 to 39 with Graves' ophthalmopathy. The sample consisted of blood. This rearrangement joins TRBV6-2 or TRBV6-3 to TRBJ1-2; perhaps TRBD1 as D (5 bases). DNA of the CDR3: TGTGCCAGCAGCGGGGTGACAGTCTATGGCTACACCTTC. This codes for CASSGVTVYGYTF.